The present T cell receptor beta chain was sequenced within a study of CD8 T cells in Susac syndrome. Germline assignment: CDR1 SQVTM and CDR2 ANQGSEA. This CDR3 contains 11 residues. V dropped 7 bases and J dropped 2 bases, with 8 bases sitting between them. A note on this clonotype: Antigen specificity is unknown.

cDNA came from roughly 0.53 to 1 ug RNA primed by random hexamers. Amplification of TCR beta CDR3 across 54 Vbeta and 13 Jbeta was performed with immunoSEQ multiplex PCR. TCRdb redid the calling of the immunoSEQ multiplex PCR reads with MiXCR, one entry per CDR3 protein. The sample records 110,000 or so distinct CDR3 sequences, 94% being singletons. Study results and limitations: It was acknowledged in the study that its TCR sequencing and HLA analysis involved a relatively small number of individuals.

The authors sequenced TCR beta from blood CD8+ and CD4+ T cells. Negative isolation was used for CD8+ and CD4+ T cells and FACS enrichment for TEMRA cells. Sequencing was performed on CD4+ T cells from PBMCs. The chain carries TRBV29-1 and TRBJ1-1; D call uncertain. This clonotype was obtained from a human donor in good health. The CDR3 loop reads CSAITNTEAFF. For the CDR3, the DNA is TGCAGCGCCATCACCAACACTGAAGCTTTCTTT.